This T cell receptor (beta chain) was documented in a study of T cells in tumors after PD-1 blockade. About the study: Some patients also took daily vismodegib 150 mg during anti-PD-1 treatment. Mean per blood sample: some 120,000 templates (24,679-257,772), approximately 40,000 unique clonotypes.

The study's findings and limits: Peripheral recruitment is suggested, as some novel exhausted tumor clones were in pre-treatment blood.

Germline V lookup: CDR1 GTSNPN, CDR2 SVGIG (reference sequence). With 2 bases clipped from V and 3 bases from J, the junction kept 6 bases outside the gene matches. The CDR3 length is 14 residues. Notes on this clone: Antigen unknown.

Generated by immunoSEQ multiplex PCR, the TCRdb table keeps only in-frame clones and is missing some. The sample records roughly 50,000 clones, about 85% being singletons. The source of this sequence is a human donor with basal cell carcinoma. The rearrangement links TRBV30 to TRBJ2-7, with TRBD2 matching 8 bases. Here the sequenced sample was PBMCs, taken before anti-PD-1 treatment. Written as DNA, the CDR3 is TGTGCCTGGAGTAAGTTAGCGGGGTTCTACGAGCAGTACTTC. Protein product: CAWSKLAGFYEQYF.